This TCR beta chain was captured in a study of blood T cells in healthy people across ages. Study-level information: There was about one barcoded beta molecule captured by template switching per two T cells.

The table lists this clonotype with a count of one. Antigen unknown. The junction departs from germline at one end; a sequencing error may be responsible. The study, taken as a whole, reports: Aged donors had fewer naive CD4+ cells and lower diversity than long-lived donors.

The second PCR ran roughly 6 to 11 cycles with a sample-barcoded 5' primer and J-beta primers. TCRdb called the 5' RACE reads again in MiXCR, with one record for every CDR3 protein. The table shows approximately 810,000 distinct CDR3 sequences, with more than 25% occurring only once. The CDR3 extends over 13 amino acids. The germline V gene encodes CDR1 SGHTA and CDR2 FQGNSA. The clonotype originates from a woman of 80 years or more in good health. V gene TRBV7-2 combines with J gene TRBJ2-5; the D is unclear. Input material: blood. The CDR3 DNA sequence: TGTGCCAGCAGCTTAGCTGTACAAGGGACCCAGTACTTC. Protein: CASSLAVQGTQYF.